These T cell receptor beta chains were read from a single sample in a study of blood T cells in healthy people across ages. MiXCR, applied by TCRdb to the 5' RACE reads, yields one record per CDR3 protein. The data hold around 1,500,000 distinct CDR3 sequences, with about 28% observed a single time. Sequencing used blood. Receptors originate from a woman aged 25 to 39 in good health. Each CDR3 is given with its conserved first and last residue. Each record gives: J gene, D gene, V gene, clone size, CDR3 DNA, CDR3 protein. The D gene is left open where the match is weak. Rows give clone size only sometimes, using once, few, many, or a class for an expanded clone.

>TRBJ1-4|TRBD1|TRBV27|few
TGTGCCAGCAGTTCACTACAGGGGGCGTCCTATGAAAAACTGTTTTTT
CASSSLQGASYEKLFF
>TRBJ2-3|.|TRBV15|.
TGTGCCACCAGCAGAGGCGGGGACAGCCGGACGCAGTATTTT
CATSRGGDSRTQYF
>TRBJ1-5|TRBD1|TRBV20-1|.
TGCAGTGCTATTGGACAGGGTGGCAATCAGCCCCAGCATTTT
CSAIGQGGNQPQHF
>TRBJ2-1|TRBD2|TRBV11-2|.
TGTGCCAGCAGCTTAAGATTTGCCCGGACTAGCAATGAGCAGTTCTTC
CASSLRFARTSNEQFF
>TRBJ1-5|.|TRBV2|.
TGTGCCAGCAGAAAACTAGAGGGGACGGAATACAATCAGCCCCAGCATTTT
CASRKLEGTEYNQPQHF
>TRBJ1-5|.|TRBV27|.
TGTGCCAGCGGGCGAGTCAATCAGCCCCAGCATTTT
CASGRVNQPQHF
>TRBJ1-5|.|TRBV5-5|.
TGTGCCAGCAGCGCGGCAGGGATTCGGCCCCAGCATTTT
CASSAAGIRPQHF
>TRBJ2-1|.|TRBV20-1|few
TGCAGTGCTCTCCCCTACAATGAGCAGTTCTTC
CSALPYNEQFF
>TRBJ2-5|TRBD2|TRBV9|many
TGTGCCAGCAGCGTAGGGGTAGCGGGGGAGCAAGAGACCCAGTACTTC
CASSVGVAGEQETQYF
>TRBJ1-6|.|TRBV28|many
TGTGCCAGCAGTAGGGGGAATTCACCCCTCCACTTT
CASSRGNSPLHF
>TRBJ2-7|TRBD2|TRBV5-1|many
TGCGCCAGCAGCTTAGGACCTGGACTAGCGAAAGACTTGAGCTCCTACGAGCAGTACTTC
CASSLGPGLAKDLSSYEQYF
>TRBJ2-7|TRBD2|TRBV4-2|.
TGTGCCAGCAGCTTAGTGGGACTAGCGGGAGGGAGGGGCTCCTACGAGCAGTACTTC
CASSLVGLAGGRGSYEQYF
>TRBJ2-7|.|TRBV20-1|.
TGCAGTGCTAGAGATCGGGGAGCCGAGCAGTACTTC
CSARDRGAEQYF
>TRBJ2-1|TRBD2|TRBV24-1|.
TGTGCCACCAGGAGGGCTAGCGGGGGGGACAATGAGCAGTTCTTC
CATRRASGGDNEQFF
>TRBJ2-6|.|TRBV6-1|once
TGTGCCAGCAGTGAAGATGGGCGGGTCTCTGGGGTCAACGTCCTGACTTTC
CASSEDGRVSGVNVLTF
>TRBJ1-1|TRBD1|TRBV2|.
TGTGCCAGCAGAGACAGGGGTAGCGCTGAAGCTTTCTTT
CASRDRGSAEAFF
>TRBJ2-1|TRBD2|TRBV29-1|few
TGCAGCGTTGATCCGCGGGGGACCAACTGGGGGTCCTACAATGAGCAGTTCTTC
CSVDPRGTNWGSYNEQFF
>TRBJ2-3|TRBD2|TRBV20-1|few
TGCAGTGCTAGCCCCCGCGGGCGGGAGGGCACAGATACGCAGTATTTT
CSASPRGREGTDTQYF
>TRBJ2-5|.|TRBV20-1|.
TGCAGTGCTAGAGACAGGGGAATGGAGACCCAGTACTTC
CSARDRGMETQYF
>TRBJ2-2|TRBD1|TRBV15|.
TGTGCCACCAGCAGAACACGGACAGGGGACGGGGAGCTGTTTTTT
CATSRTRTGDGELFF
>TRBJ2-1|.|TRBV12-3/TRBV12-4|many
TGTGCCAGCAGCCTACCCTACCTGCACAATGAGCAGTTCTTC
CASSLPYLHNEQFF
>TRBJ2-4|.|TRBV11-2|few
TGTGCCAGCAGCTGGGGAGTAAAGGAGAGAGGCATTCAGTACTTC
CASSWGVKERGIQYF
>TRBJ1-1|.|TRBV10-3|few
TGTGCCATCAGGGCATCACAGGGAACTGAAGCTTTCTTT
CAIRASQGTEAFF
>TRBJ2-3|.|TRBV4-3|.
TGCGCCAGCAGCCAAGGGGGTATCGCAGATACGCAGTATTTT
CASSQGGIADTQYF
>TRBJ2-5|TRBD2|TRBV20-1|.
TGCAGTGCTAGAGATCCGAGCGGGGGGGAGACCCAGTACTTC
CSARDPSGGETQYF
>TRBJ2-5|.|TRBV5-1|few
TGCGCCAGCAGCCCCACAGAGCCACAAGAGACCCAGTACTTC
CASSPTEPQETQYF
>TRBJ2-7|TRBD1|TRBV18|few
TGTGCCAGCTCAGTAGGGACAGGGAATGCCTACGAGCAGTACTTC
CASSVGTGNAYEQYF
>TRBJ2-3|.|TRBV18|.
TGTGCCAGCTCACCAGCAGTAAGGACAGTCCGTACAGATACGCAGTATTTT
CASSPAVRTVRTDTQYF
>TRBJ1-2|.|TRBV10-3|few
TGTGCCATCACGGCCCCGGAAAGGGGAGGAGGCTACACCTTC
CAITAPERGGGYTF
>TRBJ2-7|TRBD2|TRBV20-1|many
TGCAGTGCGAACAAGCCGGGACTAGTTAACGAGCAGTACTTC
CSANKPGLVNEQYF
>TRBJ2-7|TRBD2|TRBV20-1|many
TGCAGTGCTCTCCCTACTAGCGGGAGCGGGGAGCAGTACTTC
CSALPTSGSGEQYF
>TRBJ1-4|.|TRBV29-1|.
TGCAGCGTTGAGGCCGCCCCGGGGGAAAAACTGTTTTTT
CSVEAAPGEKLFF
>TRBJ2-7|.|TRBV20-1|many
TGCAGTGCTAGAACCCCCACGGGGCACGAGCAGTACTTC
CSARTPTGHEQYF
>TRBJ2-1|TRBD2|TRBV20-1|many
TGCAGTGTGGGGACTAGCGGGAACAATGAGCAGTTCTTC
CSVGTSGNNEQFF
>TRBJ2-5|.|TRBV5-1|.
TGCGCCAGCAGCTTGGGGAACCAACAAGAGACCCAGTACTTC
CASSLGNQQETQYF
>TRBJ1-1|.|TRBV29-1|once
TGCAGCGTTGAAAGCGTTGGGGACCGGGCTGAAGCTTTCTTT
CSVESVGDRAEAFF
>TRBJ2-7|.|TRBV20-1|many
TGCAGTGCTAGGAGCAGGGAATACGAGCAGTACTTC
CSARSREYEQYF
>TRBJ2-7|TRBD2|TRBV20-1|few
TGCAGTGCTAGAGATACCAGCGGGGGGCCGGGGTACGAGCAGTACTTC
CSARDTSGGPGYEQYF
>TRBJ1-1|.|TRBV14|.
TGTGCCAGCAGCCAGGCCGGGACCCAGGTTCGAGCTTTCTTT
CASSQAGTQVRAFF
>TRBJ2-3|TRBD1|TRBV29-1|many
TGCAGCGAGATCCGGGACAGAAGCACAGATACGCAGTATTTT
CSEIRDRSTDTQYF
>TRBJ2-1|TRBD2|TRBV6-6|few
TGTGCCAGCGGGGGGGGGGGGAGCTCCTACAATGAGCAGTTCTTC
CASGGGGSSYNEQFF
>TRBJ2-2|.|TRBV12-3/TRBV12-4|.
TGTGCCAGCAGTCCGCAGGGGGGAGGGACCGGGGAGCTGTTTTTT
CASSPQGGGTGELFF
>TRBJ1-2|.|TRBV12-3/TRBV12-4|many
TGTGCCAGCAGCTGGGACGGTGAGGGTAAAGGCTACACCTTC
CASSWDGEGKGYTF
>TRBJ1-2|.|TRBV29-1|few
TGCAGCGTTGAAGTCCCGCCCGGGAAGAATGGCTACACCTTC
CSVEVPPGKNGYTF
>TRBJ1-2|.|TRBV29-1|many
TGCAGCGTTGAAACCGGGGCAGGGTCTGGCTACACCTTC
CSVETGAGSGYTF
>TRBJ1-2|TRBD1|TRBV29-1|few
TGCAGCGCCGCCGGACAGGCTAACTATGGCTACACCTTC
CSAAGQANYGYTF
>TRBJ2-5|TRBD2|TRBV20-1|few
TGCAGTGCTAGAGTTTTCCGGACTAGCGGGGAAGGGTACTTC
CSARVFRTSGEGYF
>TRBJ1-2|.|TRBV6-6|many
TGTGCCAGCAGTTACTTGGAAATCTACACCTTC
CASSYLEIYTF
>TRBJ1-3|.|TRBV5-4|.
TGTGCCAGCAGCTATACAGGGGGAAACACCATATATTTT
CASSYTGGNTIYF
>TRBJ2-3|TRBD1|TRBV6-1|few
TGTGCCAGCAGGGAGGACAGGGGAGGAGATACGCAGTATTTT
CASREDRGGDTQYF
>TRBJ1-5|.|TRBV24-1|few
TGTGCCACCAGTGCAAGGATTGATCAGCCCCAGCATTTT
CATSARIDQPQHF